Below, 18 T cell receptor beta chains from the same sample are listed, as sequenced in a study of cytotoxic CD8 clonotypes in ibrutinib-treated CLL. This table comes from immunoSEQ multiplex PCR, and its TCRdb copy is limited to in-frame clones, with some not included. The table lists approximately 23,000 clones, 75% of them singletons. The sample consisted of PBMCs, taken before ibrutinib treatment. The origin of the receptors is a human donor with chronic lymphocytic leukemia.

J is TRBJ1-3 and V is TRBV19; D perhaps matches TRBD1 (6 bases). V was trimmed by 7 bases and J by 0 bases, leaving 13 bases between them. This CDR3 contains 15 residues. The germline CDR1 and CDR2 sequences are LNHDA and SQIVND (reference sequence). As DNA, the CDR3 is TGTGCCAGTACCCAGGGGCAGATCTCTGGAAACACCATATATTTT. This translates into CASTQGQISGNTIYF.

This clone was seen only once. CDR3 coding DNA: TGTGCCAGCAGTGAACGAGGTCGTAATGAAAAACTGTTTTTT. This codes for CASSERGRNEKLFF. V is TRBV6-1 and J is TRBJ1-4; D call uncertain. V was cut by 2 bases and J by 4 bases, with 8 bases left in between. The CDR3 sequence is 14 residues long. Per germline, CDR1 MNHNS and CDR2 SASEGT.

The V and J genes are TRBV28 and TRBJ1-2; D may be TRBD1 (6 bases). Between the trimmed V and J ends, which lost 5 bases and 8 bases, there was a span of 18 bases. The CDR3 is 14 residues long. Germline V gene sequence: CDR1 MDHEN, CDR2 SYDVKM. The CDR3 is CASSTRGGSPGYTF. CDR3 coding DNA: TGTGCCAGCAGTACGCGAGGGGGAAGCCCCGGCTACACCTTC.

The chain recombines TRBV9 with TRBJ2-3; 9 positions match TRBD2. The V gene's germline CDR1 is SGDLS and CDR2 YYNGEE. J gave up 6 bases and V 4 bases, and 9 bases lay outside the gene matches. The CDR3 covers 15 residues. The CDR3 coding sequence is TGTGCCAGCAGCTTTAGCGGGGGAGCCCCGGATACGCAGTATTTT. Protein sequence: CASSFSGGAPDTQYF.

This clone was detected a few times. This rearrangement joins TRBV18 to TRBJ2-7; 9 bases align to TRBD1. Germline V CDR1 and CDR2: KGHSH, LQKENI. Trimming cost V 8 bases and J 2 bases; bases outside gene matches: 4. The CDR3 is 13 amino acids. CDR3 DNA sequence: TGTGCCAGCAAAGGGACAGGGCCCTACGAGCAGTACTTC. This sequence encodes CASKGTGPYEQYF.

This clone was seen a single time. In nucleotides, the CDR3 is TGTGCCAGTAGTTCCGTAGCGGGGGGCACAGATACGCAGTATTTT. Its translation: CASSSVAGGTDTQYF. This rearrangement joins TRBV19 to TRBJ2-3; 9 bases align to TRBD2. The V gene end was trimmed by 5 bases and the J gene end by 1 base; junction bases not matched to a gene: 4. Germline lookup yields CDR1 LNHDA and CDR2 SQIVND (reference sequence). There are 15 residues in the CDR3.

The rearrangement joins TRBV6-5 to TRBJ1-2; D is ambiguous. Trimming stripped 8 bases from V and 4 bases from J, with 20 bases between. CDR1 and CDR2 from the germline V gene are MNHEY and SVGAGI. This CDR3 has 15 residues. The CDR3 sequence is CASLISGPNSYGYTF. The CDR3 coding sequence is TGTGCCAGCTTGATTAGTGGACCAAACAGCTATGGCTACACCTTC.

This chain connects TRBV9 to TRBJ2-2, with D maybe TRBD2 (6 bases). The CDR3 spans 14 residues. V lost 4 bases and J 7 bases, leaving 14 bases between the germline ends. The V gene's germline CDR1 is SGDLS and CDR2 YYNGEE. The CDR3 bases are TGTGCCAGCAGCCTCATAGCGGAGGGCGGGGAGCTGTTTTTT. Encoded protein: CASSLIAEGGELFF.

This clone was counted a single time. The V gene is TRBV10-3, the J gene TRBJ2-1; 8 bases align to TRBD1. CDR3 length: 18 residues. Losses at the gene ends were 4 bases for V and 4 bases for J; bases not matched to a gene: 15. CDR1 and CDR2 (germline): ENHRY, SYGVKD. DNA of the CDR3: TGTGCCATCAGTGCAAACCGGGCCGACAGGGGAACATACAATGAGCAGTTCTTC. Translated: CAISANRADRGTYNEQFF.

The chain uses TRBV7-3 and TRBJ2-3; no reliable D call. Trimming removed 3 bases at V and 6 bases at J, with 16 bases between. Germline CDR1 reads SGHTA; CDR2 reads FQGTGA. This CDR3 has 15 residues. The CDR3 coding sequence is TGTGCCAGCAGCTTCAATCCCCTGCGGTCCGATACGCAGTATTTT. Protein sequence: CASSFNPLRSDTQYF.

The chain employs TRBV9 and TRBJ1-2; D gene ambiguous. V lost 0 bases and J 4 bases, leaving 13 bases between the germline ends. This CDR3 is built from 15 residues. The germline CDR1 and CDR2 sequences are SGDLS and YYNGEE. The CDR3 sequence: CASSVEAGRTYGYTF. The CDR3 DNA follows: TGTGCCAGCAGCGTAGAGGCCGGGAGAACCTATGGCTACACCTTC.

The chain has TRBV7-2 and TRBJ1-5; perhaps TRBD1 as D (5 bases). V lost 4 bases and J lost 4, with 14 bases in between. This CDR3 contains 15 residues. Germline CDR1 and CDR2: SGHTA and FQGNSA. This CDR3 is CASSSTPQGNQPQHF. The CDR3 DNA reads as TGTGCCAGCAGCTCCACCCCGCAGGGAAATCAGCCCCAGCATTTT.

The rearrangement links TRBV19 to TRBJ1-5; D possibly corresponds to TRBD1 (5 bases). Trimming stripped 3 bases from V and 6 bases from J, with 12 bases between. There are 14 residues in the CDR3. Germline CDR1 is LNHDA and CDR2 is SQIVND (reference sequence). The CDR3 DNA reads TGTGCCAGTAGTATGGGAGGGGCTGGTCAGCCCCAGCATTTT. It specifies CASSMGGAGQPQHF.

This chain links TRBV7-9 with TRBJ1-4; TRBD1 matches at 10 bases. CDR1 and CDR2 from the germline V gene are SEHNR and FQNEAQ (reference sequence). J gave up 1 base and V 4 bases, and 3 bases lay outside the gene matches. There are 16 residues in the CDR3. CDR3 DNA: TGTGCCAGCAGCTCAGACAGGGGGCGAACTAATGAAAAACTGTTTTTT. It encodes CASSSDRGRTNEKLFF.

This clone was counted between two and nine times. As DNA, the CDR3 is TGCAGCGCGATACTTACCTGGTCTGGCTACACCTTC. Translation gives CSAILTWSGYTF. The rearrangement uses TRBV29-1 and TRBJ1-2, with D uncertain. V was cut by 7 bases and J by 7 bases, with 16 bases left in between. The CDR3 has 12 residues. Germline V gives CDR1 SQVTM, CDR2 ANQGSEA.

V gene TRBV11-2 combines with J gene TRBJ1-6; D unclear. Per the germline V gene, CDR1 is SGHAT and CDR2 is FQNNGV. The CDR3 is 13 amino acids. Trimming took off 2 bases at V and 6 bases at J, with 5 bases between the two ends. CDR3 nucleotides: TGTGCCAGCAGCTTAAGCTTTAATTCACCCCTCCACTTT. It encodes CASSLSFNSPLHF.

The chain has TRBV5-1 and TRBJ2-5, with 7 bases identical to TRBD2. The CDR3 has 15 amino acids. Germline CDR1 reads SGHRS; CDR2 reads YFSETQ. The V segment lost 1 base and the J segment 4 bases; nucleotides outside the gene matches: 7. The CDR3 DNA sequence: TGCGCCAGCAGCTTGACCGGACTAGTTGCAGAGACCCAGTACTTC. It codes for CASSLTGLVAETQYF.

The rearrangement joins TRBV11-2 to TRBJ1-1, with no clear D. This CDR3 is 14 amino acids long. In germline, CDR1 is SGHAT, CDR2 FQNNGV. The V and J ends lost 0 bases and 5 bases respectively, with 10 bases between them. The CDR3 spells CASSLENVGTEAFF. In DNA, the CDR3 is TGTGCCAGCAGCTTAGAGAATGTCGGGACTGAAGCTTTCTTT.